The source of this TCR beta chain is a study of T cells in Graves' hyperthyroidism and ophthalmopathy. This CDR3 has 15 residues. Germline CDR1 reads SGHVS; CDR2 reads FQNEAQ. V shed 7 bases and J shed 2 bases, with 18 bases lying between them. Many counts were recorded for this clonotype. Amplified TCR beta CDR3 regions derived from RNA transcripts. Carried out on the TCR CDR3, a first-round RT-PCR used the HTBI primer set. Each CDR3 protein gets one entry after TCRdb re-called the multiplex PCR reads with MiXCR. Among 600,000 to 800,000 distinct CDR3 sequences listed, over 35% were seen once. The sequence derives from a woman between 40 and 50 years old with Graves' hyperthyroidism. The rearrangement uses TRBV7-8 and TRBJ2-7, with D uncertain. The sample taken for sequencing was blood. CDR3 sequence (DNA): TGTGCCAGCACGGACCTTAAACGATCTGCCTACGAGCAGTACTTC. Amino acids: CASTDLKRSAYEQYF.